A selection of T cell receptor beta chains follows, all from one sample in a study of CD8+ T cells in alopecia areata. Sequencing was performed with immunoSEQ multiplex PCR; in TCRdb, only in-frame clones are kept and a portion is missing. The sample yields hundreds of thousands of clones, approximately 70% seen once. This material consisted of CD4+ T cells sorted from blood, taken around week 46, from a patient treated with tofacitinib. Receptors were obtained from a human donor with alopecia areata. Each CDR3 is given with its conserved first and last residue. D genes are given only for firm matches. Clone size is stated in some rows and not others, as once, few, many or a class when expanded.

v_gene	d_gene	abundance	j_gene	CDR3nt	CDR3aa
TRBV18	NA	NA	TRBJ2-3	TGTGCCAGCTCACGTCTCGATACGCAGTATTTT	CASSRLDTQYF
TRBV27	NA	NA	TRBJ2-3	TGTGCCAGCAGTGAGGAGCGCCCGGGGGGCACAGATACGCAGTATTTT	CASSEERPGGTDTQYF
TRBV29-1	NA	few	TRBJ2-4	TGCAGCGCCTTCGACACTAACATTCAGTACTTC	CSAFDTNIQYF
TRBV20-1	NA	NA	TRBJ1-2	TGCAGTGCTAGAGATCTGGACATCTACACCTTC	CSARDLDIYTF
TRBV2	TRBD2	NA	TRBJ2-3	TGTGCCAGCCAACTAGCGGGGATCGATACGCAGTATTTT	CASQLAGIDTQYF
TRBV27	NA	NA	TRBJ1-4	TGTGCCAGCAGAAGCATGCGTGCAACTAATGAAAAACTGTTTTTT	CASRSMRATNEKLFF
TRBV5-6	NA	NA	TRBJ2-1	TGTGCCAGCAGCCCGCCCCTCCCCAATGAGCAGTTCTTC	CASSPPLPNEQFF
TRBV29-1	NA	NA	TRBJ1-2	TGCAGCGTTGCCGGTCGATTAAACTATGGCTACACCTTC	CSVAGRLNYGYTF
TRBV30	NA	once	TRBJ2-6	TGTGCCTTGACCGCATCTGGGGCCAACGTCCTGACTTTC	CALTASGANVLTF
TRBV19	TRBD1	few	TRBJ1-6	TGTGCCAGTGCGGGACAGGGGAGTCGTAATTCACCCCTCCACTTT	CASAGQGSRNSPLHF
TRBV29-1	NA	once	TRBJ2-1	TGCAGCGTTCTGTATCAGGGATCGCGGGAGCAGTTCTTC	CSVLYQGSREQFF
TRBV5-1	TRBD1	NA	TRBJ2-3	TGCGCCAGCAGCTTACAGGGGTTAGAGGGCACAGATACGCAGTATTTT	CASSLQGLEGTDTQYF
TRBV11-2	TRBD2	NA	TRBJ2-5	TGTGCCAGCAGCTTAGATCGAGATAGCGGGGGGGCCGAGACCCAGTACTTC	CASSLDRDSGGAETQYF
TRBV5-1	NA	NA	TRBJ2-3	TGCGCCAGCAGCTCAAAAGAGACAGTTAGCACAGATACGCAGTATTTT	CASSSKETVSTDTQYF
TRBV15	TRBD1	NA	TRBJ2-5	TGTGCCACCAGCAGGAGACAGGGCCCCCAAGAGACCCAGTACTTC	CATSRRQGPQETQYF
TRBV29-1	NA	NA	TRBJ1-2	TGCAGCGTTGATCACAGGGCGGGATACTCGAGTGGCTACACCTTC	CSVDHRAGYSSGYTF
TRBV6-1	NA	NA	TRBJ2-5	TGTGCCAGCAGCGTGGGGGGACTTAAACAAGAGACCCAGTACTTC	CASSVGGLKQETQYF
TRBV30	TRBD1	NA	TRBJ1-5	TGTGCCTGGAGTGTAACAGGGGAACAGCCCCAGCATTTT	CAWSVTGEQPQHF
TRBV14	NA	NA	TRBJ1-6	TGTGCCAGCAGCCAAGATGCGGGAATACCTAATTCACCCCTCCACTTT	CASSQDAGIPNSPLHF
TRBV5-1	NA	NA	TRBJ2-1	TGCGCCAGCAGCTTGCAAGCTCCGGGATCACGATACGAGCAGTTCTTC	CASSLQAPGSRYEQFF
TRBV4-3	NA	NA	TRBJ2-4	TGCGCCAGCAGCCAAGGTCTCCACAGTGACATTCAGTACTTC	CASSQGLHSDIQYF
TRBV30	NA	NA	TRBJ2-7	TGTGCCTGGAAGGGAACAGGGATCCACGAGCAGTACTTC	CAWKGTGIHEQYF
TRBV4-1	NA	NA	TRBJ2-1	TGCGCCAGCAGCCCCGACCCCGAGGCTGAGCAGTTCTTC	CASSPDPEAEQFF
TRBV20-1	TRBD1	few	TRBJ1-1	TGCAGTGCTCACGGACAGGGCCCCAACTTT	CSAHGQGPNF
TRBV25-1	TRBD1	NA	TRBJ2-5	TGTGCCAGCAGCACCATTACTCCGGGACAGGGGCTTGAAGAGACCCAGTACTTC	CASSTITPGQGLEETQYF
TRBV7-2	NA	NA	TRBJ2-2	TGTGCCAGCGGAAGATCACAGGTGGTCGGGGAGCTGTTTTTT	CASGRSQVVGELFF
TRBV29-1	NA	few	TRBJ1-4	TGCAGCGCCTTGACAGCGTCATCAACTAATGAAAAACTGTTTTTT	CSALTASSTNEKLFF
TRBV6-1	NA	few	TRBJ2-6	TGTGCCAGCAGTGAATGGAGGCTGGCTGGGGCCAACGTCCTGACTTTC	CASSEWRLAGANVLTF
TRBV4-3	TRBD1	NA	TRBJ1-1	TGCGCCAGCAGCCACAGGACAGGGGGGAACACTGAAGCTTTCTTT	CASSHRTGGNTEAFF
TRBV30	TRBD1	NA	TRBJ1-4	TGTGCCTGGACCGGACAGGCCGGAGAAAAACTGTTTTTT	CAWTGQAGEKLFF
TRBV29-1	TRBD1	few	TRBJ2-5	TGCAGCGCCTCGACAGGGGCGGGTGGCGGGACCCAGTACTTC	CSASTGAGGGTQYF
TRBV15	NA	NA	TRBJ1-1	TGTGCCACCAGCAGAGAGAGCCCGTCGGGGGCTTTCTTT	CATSRESPSGAFF
TRBV25-1	NA	NA	TRBJ2-3	TGTGCCAGCAGTGAAGTAGGGACTTCGAGGCAGTATTTT	CASSEVGTSRQYF
TRBV4-3	NA	NA	TRBJ1-1	TGCGCCAGCAGCATGGGACGGCAGAACACTGAAGCTTTCTTT	CASSMGRQNTEAFF
TRBV9	NA	NA	TRBJ2-5	TGTGCCAGTAACCGAGGAACGGAGACCCAGTACTTC	CASNRGTETQYF
TRBV7-2	NA	NA	TRBJ1-5	TGTGCCAGCAGCTCGGCAGCTCATCAGCCCCAGCATTTT	CASSSAAHQPQHF
TRBV4-3	NA	few	TRBJ2-7	TGCGCCAGCAGCCAAGGGGTGTGGGGCGAGCAGTACTTC	CASSQGVWGEQYF
TRBV29-1	NA	NA	TRBJ2-2	TGCAGCGCCGCCCCGGGAACAGCGAACACCGGGGAGCTGTTTTTT	CSAAPGTANTGELFF
TRBV29-1	TRBD1	NA	TRBJ1-1	TGCAGCGTCTCGACAGGGTCGGACACTGAAGCTTTCTTT	CSVSTGSDTEAFF
TRBV29-1	NA	NA	TRBJ1-2	TGCAGCGTTGAAGACAGGGGCTCTAACTATGGCTACACCTTC	CSVEDRGSNYGYTF
TRBV9	NA	NA	TRBJ1-5	TGTGCCAGCAGCGTAGACGAGGGGCTCTATCAGCCCCAGCATTTT	CASSVDEGLYQPQHF
TRBV6-6	NA	few	TRBJ1-6	TGTGCCACCCGCCAAGGGGTCCTCCACTTT	CATRQGVLHF
TRBV30	TRBD1	once	TRBJ1-2	TGTGCCTGGAGGTCCGACAGGGGGCTCGGCTACACCTTC	CAWRSDRGLGYTF
TRBV30	NA	few	TRBJ2-1	TGTGCCTGGAGTCTCCCAGGTGCCTACAATGAGCAGTTCTTC	CAWSLPGAYNEQFF
TRBV5-1	NA	NA	TRBJ2-7	TGCGCCAGCAGCCGCTCGACCTCCTACGAGCAGTACTTC	CASSRSTSYEQYF
TRBV25-1	NA	NA	TRBJ1-1	TGTGCCAGCAGTCTAGCGAACACTGAAGCTTTCTTT	CASSLANTEAFF
TRBV6-1	NA	NA	TRBJ1-5	TGTGCCAGCATGCGGGGGTCGAGCAATCAGCCCCAGCATTTT	CASMRGSSNQPQHF
TRBV7-9	TRBD1	NA	TRBJ1-1	TGTGCCAGCAGCTTAATCCCCCAGGGGGGGGCCGACACTGAAGCTTTCTTT	CASSLIPQGGADTEAFF
TRBV19	NA	few	TRBJ2-1	TGTGCCAGTAGTTACGGGACTCTCACGGGTGAGCAGTTCTTC	CASSYGTLTGEQFF
TRBV29-1	TRBD2	NA	TRBJ2-7	TGCAGCGTGACGGGGGGGAACGAGCAGTACTTC	CSVTGGNEQYF
TRBV6-5	NA	NA	TRBJ2-1	TGTGCCAGCAGTTACTATGGTGAGCAGTTCTTC	CASSYYGEQFF
TRBV7-6	NA	NA	TRBJ2-5	TGTGCCAGCAGCGACGCTGACGAGACCCAGTACTTC	CASSDADETQYF
TRBV25-1	NA	NA	TRBJ2-5	TGTGCCAGCAGTTCCCGGGTAGGGACCCAGTACTTC	CASSSRVGTQYF
TRBV30	NA	NA	TRBJ1-1	TGTGCCTGGAGTGCGAGGGGCAGGGGCACTGAAGCTTTCTTT	CAWSARGRGTEAFF
TRBV6-6	NA	NA	TRBJ2-7	TGTGCCAGCAGACTCGACAGGACCTACGAGCAGTACTTC	CASRLDRTYEQYF
TRBV4-1	TRBD2	NA	TRBJ2-1	TGCGCCAGCAGCCAAGCGACTAGCAGGGCCTACAATGAGCAGTTCTTC	CASSQATSRAYNEQFF
TRBV29-1	NA	NA	TRBJ2-3	TGCAGCGTTGAAGGGCAGACAATCCCCGCAGATACGCAGTATTTT	CSVEGQTIPADTQYF
TRBV19	NA	once	TRBJ2-6	TGTGCCAGTACCCAAAAGGGGACTTCTGGGGCCAACGTCCTGACTTTC	CASTQKGTSGANVLTF
TRBV5-1	NA	NA	TRBJ2-5	TGCGCCAGCAGCTTGTGGGGAGAGACCCAGTACTTC	CASSLWGETQYF